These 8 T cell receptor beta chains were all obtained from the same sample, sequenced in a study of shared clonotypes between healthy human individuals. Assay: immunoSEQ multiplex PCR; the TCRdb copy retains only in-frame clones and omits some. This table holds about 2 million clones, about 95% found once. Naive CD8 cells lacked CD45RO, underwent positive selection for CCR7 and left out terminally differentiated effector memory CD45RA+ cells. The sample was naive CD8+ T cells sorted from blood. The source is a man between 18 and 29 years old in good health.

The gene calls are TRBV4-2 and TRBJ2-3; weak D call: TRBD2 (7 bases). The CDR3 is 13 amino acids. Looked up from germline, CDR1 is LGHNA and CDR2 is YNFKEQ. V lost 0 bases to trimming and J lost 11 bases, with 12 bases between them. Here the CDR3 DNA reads TGTGCCAGCAGCCAAGAGGGGGCGGGAGAGCAGTATTTT. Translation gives CASSQEGAGEQYF.

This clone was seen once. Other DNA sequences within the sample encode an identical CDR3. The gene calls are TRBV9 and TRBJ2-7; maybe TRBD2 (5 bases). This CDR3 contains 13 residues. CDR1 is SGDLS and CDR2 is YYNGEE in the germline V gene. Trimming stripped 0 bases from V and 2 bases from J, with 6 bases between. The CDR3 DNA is TGTGCCAGCAGCGTAGCGGGGACCTACGAGCAGTACTTC. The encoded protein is CASSVAGTYEQYF.

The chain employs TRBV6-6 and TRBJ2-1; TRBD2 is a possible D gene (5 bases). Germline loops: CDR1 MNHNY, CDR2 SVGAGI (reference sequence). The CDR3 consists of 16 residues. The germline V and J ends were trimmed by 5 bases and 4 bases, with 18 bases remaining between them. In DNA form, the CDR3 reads TGTGCCAGCAGTACGGGGATCTGGGTGGGTTACAATGAGCAGTTCTTC. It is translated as CASSTGIWVGYNEQFF.

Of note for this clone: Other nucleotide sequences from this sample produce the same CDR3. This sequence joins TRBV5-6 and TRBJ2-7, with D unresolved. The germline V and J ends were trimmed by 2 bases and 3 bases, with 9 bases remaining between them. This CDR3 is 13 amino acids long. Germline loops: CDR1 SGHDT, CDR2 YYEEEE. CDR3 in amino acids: CASSFGRYYEQYF. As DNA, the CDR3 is TGTGCCAGCAGCTTTGGCCGATACTACGAGCAGTACTTC. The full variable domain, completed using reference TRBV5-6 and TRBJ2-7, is DAGVTQSPTHLIKTRGQQVTLRCSPKSGHDTVSWYQQALGQGPQFIFQYYEEEERQRGNFPDRFSGHQFPNYSSELNVNALLLGDSALYLCASSFGRYYEQYFGPGTRLTVT.

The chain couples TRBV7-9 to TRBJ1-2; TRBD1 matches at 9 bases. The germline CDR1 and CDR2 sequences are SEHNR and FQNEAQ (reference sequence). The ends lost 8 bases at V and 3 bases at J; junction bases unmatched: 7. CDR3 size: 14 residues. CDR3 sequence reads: CASGETGGDYGYTF. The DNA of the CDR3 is TGTGCCAGCGGGGAGACAGGGGGTGACTATGGCTACACCTTC. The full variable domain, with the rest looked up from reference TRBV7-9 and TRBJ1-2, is DTGVSQNPRHKITKRGQNVTFRCDPISEHNRLYWYRQTLGQGPEFLTYFQNEAQLEKSRLLSDRFSAERPKGSFSTLEIQRTEQGDSAMYLCASGETGGDYGYTFGSGTRLTVV.

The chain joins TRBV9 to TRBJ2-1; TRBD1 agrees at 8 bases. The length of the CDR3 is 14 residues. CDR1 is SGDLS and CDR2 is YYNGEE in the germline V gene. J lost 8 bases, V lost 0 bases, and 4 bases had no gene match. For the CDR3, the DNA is TGTGCCAGCAGCGTAGGACAGGGGAACGATGAGCAGTTCTTC. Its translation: CASSVGQGNDEQFF. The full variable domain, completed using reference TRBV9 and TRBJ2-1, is DSGVTQTPKHLITATGQRVTLRCSPRSGDLSVYWYQQSLDQGLQFLIQYYNGEERAKGNILERFSAQQFPDLHSELNLSSLELGDSALYFCASSVGQGNDEQFFGPGTRLTVL.

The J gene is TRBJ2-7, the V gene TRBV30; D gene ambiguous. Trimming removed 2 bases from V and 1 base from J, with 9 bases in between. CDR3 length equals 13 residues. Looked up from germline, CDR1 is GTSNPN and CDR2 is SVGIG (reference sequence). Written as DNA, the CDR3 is TGTGCCTGGAGTATGGACGGATCCTACGAGCAGTACTTC. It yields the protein CAWSMDGSYEQYF.

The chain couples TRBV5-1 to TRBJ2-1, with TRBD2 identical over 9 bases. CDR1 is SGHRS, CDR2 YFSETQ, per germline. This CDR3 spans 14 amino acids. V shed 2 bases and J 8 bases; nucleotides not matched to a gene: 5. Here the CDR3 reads CASSFAGGPYEQFF. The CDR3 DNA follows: TGCGCCAGCAGCTTCGCGGGAGGGCCTTATGAGCAGTTCTTC.